The next 2 T cell receptor beta chains were all read from a single sample in a study of radiation and T cells in renal cell carcinoma. The time point was: baseline pretreatment blood. Specified treatment: 15 Gy SBRT to primary tumor, nephrectomy 4 weeks later. The table came from immunoSEQ multiplex PCR; TCRdb's copy has only in-frame clones and leaves some out. The sample has 85,000 to 100,000 clones; 86% are singletons. The sequenced sample was blood, obtained from a patient whose treatment included radiotherapy and nephrectomy. The receptor set was obtained from a man aged 45-65 years with renal cell carcinoma.

This chain joins TRBV7-2 and TRBJ1-5, with a tentative D call TRBD1 (6 bases). CDR1 is SGHTA and CDR2 is FQGNSA in the germline V gene. This CDR3 comprises 14 residues. V was pared by 1 base and J by 10 bases, with 14 bases between. The CDR3 is CASSLEGRGGPQHF. The CDR3 region has the DNA TGTGCCAGCAGCTTAGAGGGCAGGGGAGGTCCCCAGCATTTT.

The chain employs TRBV5-1 and TRBJ2-7; TRBD1 matches at 9 bases. In germline, CDR1 is SGHRS, CDR2 YFSETQ. The length of the CDR3 is 14 residues. J lost 2 bases, V lost 4 bases, and 4 bases had no gene match. Here the CDR3 DNA reads TGCGCCAGCAGCAGGGACAGGGCCCCCTACGAGCAGTACTTC. The encoded protein is CASSRDRAPYEQYF.